One and the same sample provided the 14 T cell receptor beta chains below, sequenced in a study of spatial heterogeneity in lung cancer. Documented time point: sample taken at primary tumor resection. From the 5' RACE reads, TCRdb called clonotypes with MiXCR, one entry per CDR3 protein. Of about 38,000 distinct CDR3 sequences in the sample, roughly 8% were seen once. Sample: PBMCs, taken at surgery. The receptor set was obtained from a male donor with early-stage non-small cell lung cancer.

This clonotype has ten or more counts. The chain recombines TRBV5-1 with TRBJ1-1, with 7 bases that match TRBD1. After removal of 0 bases from V and 5 bases from J, the junction contained 7 bases not matched to a gene. The CDR3 has 15 amino acids. Per the germline V gene, CDR1 is SGHRS and CDR2 is YFSETQ. CDR3 bases: TGCGCCAGCAGCTTGGGACAGGGACGGGGGACTGAAGCTTTCTTT. Translation gives CASSLGQGRGTEAFF. Full variable domain (rest looked up from reference TRBV5-1 and TRBJ1-1): KAGVTQTPRYLIKTRGQQVTLSCSPISGHRSVSWYQQTPGQGLQFLFEYFSETQRNKGNFPGRFSGRQFSNSRSEMNVSTLELGDSALYLCASSLGQGRGTEAFFGQGTRLTVV.

This clonotype was counted at least ten times. J is TRBJ2-1 and V is TRBV4-1; TRBD1 agrees at 8 bases. The germline CDR1 and CDR2 sequences are MGHRA and YSYEKL. V lost 4 bases, J lost 3 bases, and 5 bases stayed unmatched. The CDR3 extends over 15 amino acids. CDR3 DNA: TGCGCCAGCAGCCTCGGACAGGGCTACTACAATGAGCAGTTCTTC. It yields the protein CASSLGQGYYNEQFF.

This clonotype was seen ten or more times. The chain recombines TRBV3-1 with TRBJ2-1; D is ambiguous. Germline V CDR1 and CDR2: LGHDT, YNNKEL (reference sequence). V lost 7 bases and J 0 bases, leaving 10 bases between the germline ends. This CDR3 is built from 14 residues. The CDR3 sequence is CASTLKGSYNEQFF. As DNA, the CDR3 is TGTGCCAGCACCTTAAAGGGCTCCTACAATGAGCAGTTCTTC.

This clonotype was seen at least ten times. This rearrangement joins TRBV11-2 to TRBJ2-1; D gene ambiguous. The CDR3 is 13 residues long. Germline V gene lookup returns CDR1 SGHAT and CDR2 FQNNGV. Trimming removed 7 bases at V and 4 bases at J, with 11 bases between. This CDR3 is CASTLGVYNEQFF. The DNA for the CDR3 is TGTGCCAGCACCCTCGGAGTATACAATGAGCAGTTCTTC. Complete variable domain (other parts from reference TRBV11-2 and TRBJ2-1): EAGVAQSPRYKIIEKRQSVAFWCNPISGHATLYWYQQILGQGPKLLIQFQNNGVVDDSQLPKDRFSAERLKGVDSTLKIQPAKLEDSAVYLCASTLGVYNEQFFGPGTRLTVL.

This clonotype has a count of ten or more. The genes are TRBV6-6 and TRBJ2-7, with a weak D call TRBD2 (6 bases). V was shortened by 5 bases and J by 7 bases, with 15 bases between the two germline ends. The germline V gene has CDR1 MNHNY and CDR2 SVGAGI (reference sequence). The CDR3 is 13 residues long. The CDR3 region has the DNA TGTGCCAGCAGTAGGTCGGACGGGGGTGAGCAGTACTTC. Translation gives CASSRSDGGEQYF.

This clonotype was recorded many times. The rearrangement joins TRBV7-3 to TRBJ1-1; 7 bases are shared with TRBD1. Trimming at V came to 5 bases and at J to 4 bases, leaving 4 bases not matched to a gene. Germline CDR1 and CDR2: SGHTA and FQGTGA. This CDR3 is 13 amino acids long. The CDR3 DNA reads TGTGCCAGCAGCCCCCCAGGGGGCACTGAAGCTTTCTTT. Amino acid sequence: CASSPPGGTEAFF.

The table lists this clonotype with a few counts. The J gene is TRBJ2-1, the V gene TRBV9; 11 bases are a match to TRBD2. V shed 1 base and J 4 bases; nucleotides not matched to a gene: 1. The germline V gene encodes CDR1 SGDLS and CDR2 YYNGEE. The CDR3 has 15 amino acids. This CDR3 reads CASSVTSGGYNEQFF. DNA of the CDR3: TGTGCCAGCAGCGTAACTAGCGGGGGTTACAATGAGCAGTTCTTC.

This clonotype was picked up many times. The gene calls are TRBV4-1 and TRBJ1-4, with TRBD1 matching over 7 bases. Trimming cost V 4 bases and J 8 bases; bases outside gene matches: 7. This CDR3 has 14 amino acids. Germline lookup yields CDR1 MGHRA and CDR2 YSYEKL. The CDR3, as DNA: TGCGCCAGCAGCCTCCCCGGGACAGAGGAAAAACTGTTTTTT. It is translated as CASSLPGTEEKLFF.

A word on this clonotype: A much more abundant neighbour one base away suggests this may be a read error. The rearrangement joins TRBV25-1 to TRBJ2-7; weak D call: TRBD1 (5 bases). Germline-derived CDR1 and CDR2 are MGHDK and SYGVNS. The CDR3 is 14 amino acids. Trimming took 4 bases from V and 2 from J, leaving 12 bases between them. DNA of the CDR3: TGTGCCAGCAGTGCCAGTCAGGGCCCCTACGAGCAGTACTTC. Translated, it gives CASSASQGPYEQYF.

V is TRBV2 and J is TRBJ2-5; 7 nucleotides align to TRBD1. The CDR3 runs 12 residues. Germline V gene lookup returns CDR1 SNHLY and CDR2 FYNNEI. V gave up 8 bases and J gave up 5 bases; unmatched junction bases: 5. The CDR3 loop is CASATGFETQYF. CDR3 DNA: TGTGCCAGCGCGACAGGGTTTGAGACCCAGTACTTC.

The CDR3 DNA follows: TGTGCCAGCAGCCACTCCGGGACAGGGTTTGGCTACACCTTC. Its translation is CASSHSGTGFGYTF. This chain uses TRBV3-1 with TRBJ1-2; TRBD1 aligns across 9 bases. The CDR3 is 14 amino acids. CDR1 and CDR2 (germline): LGHDT, YNNKEL (reference sequence). Trimming cost V 3 bases and J 7 bases; bases outside gene matches: 6.

V is TRBV12-3 or TRBV12-4 and J is TRBJ1-2; D not resolved. V was shortened by 1 base and J by 3 bases, with 6 bases between the two germline ends. This CDR3 is built from 13 residues. The CDR3 sequence: CASSLGQDYGYTF. CDR3 nucleotide sequence: TGTGCCAGCAGTTTAGGGCAGGACTATGGCTACACCTTC.

This clonotype was picked up many times. V is TRBV25-1 and J is TRBJ2-1; 7 bases agree with TRBD2. The trim removed 5 bases at V and 2 bases at J, leaving 6 bases unmatched. This CDR3 contains 15 residues. Germline CDR1 reads MGHDK; CDR2 reads SYGVNS. The DNA for the CDR3 is TGTGCCAGCAGTTTGGCTGGGGGGGCCTACAATGAGCAGTTCTTC. Translated, it gives CASSLAGGAYNEQFF.

This sequence joins TRBV7-2 and TRBJ2-7; 7 bases map to TRBD1. The germline gives CDR1 SGHTA, CDR2 FQGNSA. CDR3 length equals 15 residues. Germline trimming cut 5 bases from V and 0 bases from J; bases unmatched to any gene: 7. This CDR3 reads CASSITGVGSYEQYV. CDR3 nucleotides: TGTGCCAGCAGCATAACAGGGGTTGGCTCCTACGAGCAGTACGTC.